Listed here is a single T cell receptor (beta chain). Its target is not known. CDR1 is PRHDT, CDR2 FYEKMQ, per germline (reference sequence). The CDR3 length is 15 residues. V shed 2 bases and J shed 0 bases, with 7 bases lying between them. The record originates from a study of cytomegalovirus exposure and HLA in healthy donors. Regarding the study as a whole: Overall, around 150 TCR beta chains were annotated as cytomegalovirus-associated. Reportedly, cytomegalovirus status was diagnosed with high sensitivity and specificity.

TCRdb's copy holds only in-frame clones and misses some; the assay was immunoSEQ multiplex PCR. The sample records under 85,000 clones, approximately 93% being singletons. Sequenced: PBMCs. This TCR derives from a woman younger than 35 in good health and CMV-seropositive. The chain has TRBV13 and TRBJ1-4; no clear D. The CDR3 DNA sequence: TGTGCCAGCAGCTTACAAGCCGCAACTAATGAAAAACTGTTTTTT. Protein product: CASSLQAATNEKLFF.